Following are 8 T cell receptor beta chains from one sample sequenced in a study of T cells in Graves' hyperthyroidism and ophthalmopathy. Authors of the study amplified TCR beta CDR3 regions from RNA transcripts. TCR CDR3 regions were first amplified by RT-PCR with HTBI primers. TCRdb reanalysed the multiplex PCR reads using MiXCR and keeps one entry per CDR3 protein. The table lists about 260,000 distinct CDR3 sequences, about 25% of them singletons. Sequencing input: blood. These receptor sequences come from a middle-aged man with Graves' hyperthyroidism that later progressed to Graves' ophthalmopathy.

The chain carries TRBV6-1 and TRBJ2-7; possible D gene TRBD1, 5 bases. Per germline, CDR1 MNHNS and CDR2 SASEGT. The CDR3 extends over 14 amino acids. The germline V and J ends were trimmed by 3 bases and 3 bases, with 12 bases remaining between them. CDR3 sequence (DNA): TGTGCCAGCAGTGAGGCAGGGATTATCTACGAGCAGTACTTC. Encoded protein: CASSEAGIIYEQYF.

CDR3 in DNA: TGCGCCAGCAGTGAATCAAAAACGGGGAGGCGCACTGAAGCTTTCTTT. Its protein is CASSESKTGRRTEAFF. V gene TRBV10-1 combines with J gene TRBJ1-1; D ambiguous. This CDR3 contains 16 residues. V lost 3 bases to trimming and J lost 4 bases, with 18 bases between them. CDR1 and CDR2 from the germline V gene are WNHNN and SYGVQD (reference sequence).

V and J are TRBV20-1 and TRBJ2-5; D might be TRBD2 (6 bases). V shed 2 bases and J shed 4 bases, with 17 bases lying between them. CDR1 and CDR2 from the germline V gene are DFQATT and SNEGSKA (reference sequence). The CDR3 has 15 residues. This CDR3 is CSARSGMGRLETQYF. The CDR3 DNA reads TGCAGTGCTAGATCCGGAATGGGGAGGTTAGAGACCCAGTACTTC.

This clonotype has ten or more counts. V usage is TRBV28 and J usage is TRBJ2-7; TRBD2 is a possible D gene (6 bases). Germline V CDR1 and CDR2: MDHEN, SYDVKM. CDR3 length: 14 residues. The V end was cut by 7 bases, the J end by 4 bases, with 17 bases between. The CDR3 DNA follows: TGTGCCAGCACCTCGAGACTAGGCAGTTACGAGCAGTACTTC. It specifies CASTSRLGSYEQYF.

This clonotype was detected ten times or more. This chain joins TRBV18 and TRBJ2-5, with unresolved D. From germline, CDR1 is KGHSH and CDR2 LQKENI. The CDR3 is made up of 15 amino acids. Trimming left V 5 bases short and J 8 bases short, with 21 bases between. CDR3 protein: CASSTPDGGRVTQYF. CDR3 DNA: TGTGCCAGCTCAACTCCGGACGGCGGTCGAGTAACCCAGTACTTC. Drawing the rest from reference TRBV18 and TRBJ2-5, the complete variable domain is NAGVMQNPRHLVRRRGQEARLRCSPMKGHSHVYWYRQLPEEGLKFMVYLQKENIIDESGMPKERFSAEFPKEGPSILRIQQVVRGDSAAYFCASSTPDGGRVTQYFGPGTRLLVL.

This clonotype came up a few times. The genes are TRBV6-2 or TRBV6-3 and TRBJ2-7; 7 positions match TRBD1. The germline V gene has CDR1 MNHEY and CDR2 SVGEGT. J lost 5 bases, V lost 2 bases, and 9 bases had no gene match. There are 15 residues in the CDR3. CDR3 nucleotides: TGTGCCAGCAGTTACCAGGACAGGCCAACCAACGAGCAGTACTTC. It codes for CASSYQDRPTNEQYF.

This clonotype was recorded many times. The chain links TRBV20-1 to TRBJ2-7, with D unresolved. The germline V gene encodes CDR1 DFQATT and CDR2 SNEGSKA (reference sequence). V was pared by 3 bases and J by 5 bases, with 17 bases between. The length of the CDR3 is 14 residues. CDR3 DNA: TGCAGTGCTAGTTCGTCCGGAAACTTGAACGAGCAGTACTTC. This encodes CSASSSGNLNEQYF.

Many counts were recorded for this clonotype. This sequence joins TRBV11-1 and TRBJ2-7; TRBD2 aligns across 8 bases. The CDR3 has 17 amino acids. Germline values: CDR1 SGHAT, CDR2 FQDESV (reference sequence). With 5 bases clipped from V and 3 bases from J, the junction kept 15 bases outside the gene matches. For the CDR3, the DNA is TGTGCCAGCAGCCCCACCTCTAGCGGGTCCAGCCTCTACGAGCAGTACTTC. It is translated as CASSPTSSGSSLYEQYF.